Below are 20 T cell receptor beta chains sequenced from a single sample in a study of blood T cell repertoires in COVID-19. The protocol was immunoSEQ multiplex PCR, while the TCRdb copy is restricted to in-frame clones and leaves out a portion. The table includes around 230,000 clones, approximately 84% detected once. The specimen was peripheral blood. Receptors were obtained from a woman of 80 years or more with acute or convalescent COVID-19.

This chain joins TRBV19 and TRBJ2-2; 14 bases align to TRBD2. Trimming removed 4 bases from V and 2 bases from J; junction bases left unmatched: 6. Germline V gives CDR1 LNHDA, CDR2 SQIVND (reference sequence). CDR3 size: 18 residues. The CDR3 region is CASSRTGTSGSNTGELFF. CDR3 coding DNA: TGTGCCAGTAGTAGGACCGGGACTAGCGGGAGCAACACCGGGGAGCTGTTTTTT.

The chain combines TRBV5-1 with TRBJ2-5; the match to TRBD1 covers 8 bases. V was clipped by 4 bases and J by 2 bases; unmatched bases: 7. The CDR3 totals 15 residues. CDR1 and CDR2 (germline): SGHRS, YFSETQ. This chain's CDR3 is CASSTTRTGQETQYF. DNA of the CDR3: TGCGCCAGCAGCACTACGAGGACAGGGCAAGAGACCCAGTACTTC.

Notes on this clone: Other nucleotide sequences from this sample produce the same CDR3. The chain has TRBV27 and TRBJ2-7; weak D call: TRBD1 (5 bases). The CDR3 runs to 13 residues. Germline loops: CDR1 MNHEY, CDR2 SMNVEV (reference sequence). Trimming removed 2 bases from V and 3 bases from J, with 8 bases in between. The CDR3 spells CASSLRQGYEQYF. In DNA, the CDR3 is TGTGCCAGCAGTTTAAGGCAGGGCTACGAGCAGTACTTC.

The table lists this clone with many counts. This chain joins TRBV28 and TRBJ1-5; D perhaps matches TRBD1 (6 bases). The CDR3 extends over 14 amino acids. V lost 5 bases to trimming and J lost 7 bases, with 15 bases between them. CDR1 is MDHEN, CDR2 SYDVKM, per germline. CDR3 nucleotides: TGTGCCAGCAGTCGGCAGGGGACATCACAGCCCCAGCATTTT. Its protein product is CASSRQGTSQPQHF.

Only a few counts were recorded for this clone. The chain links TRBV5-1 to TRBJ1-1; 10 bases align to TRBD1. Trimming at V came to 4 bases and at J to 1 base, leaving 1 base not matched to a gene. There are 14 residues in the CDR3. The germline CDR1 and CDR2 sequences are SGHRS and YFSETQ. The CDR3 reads CASSGTGANTEAFF. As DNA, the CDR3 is TGCGCCAGCAGCGGGACAGGGGCGAACACTGAAGCTTTCTTT.

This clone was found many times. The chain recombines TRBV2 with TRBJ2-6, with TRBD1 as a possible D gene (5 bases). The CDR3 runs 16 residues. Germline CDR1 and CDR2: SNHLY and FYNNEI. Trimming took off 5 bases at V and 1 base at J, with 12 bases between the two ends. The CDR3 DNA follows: TGTGCCAGCAGTTTAACAGGCCCGTCTGGGGCCAACGTCCTGACTTTC. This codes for CASSLTGPSGANVLTF.

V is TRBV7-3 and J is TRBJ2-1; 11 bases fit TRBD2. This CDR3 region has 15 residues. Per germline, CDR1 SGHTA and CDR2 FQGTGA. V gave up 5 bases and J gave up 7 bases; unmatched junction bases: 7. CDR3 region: CASSISGRAQNEQFF. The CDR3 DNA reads TGTGCCAGCAGCATTAGCGGGAGGGCCCAGAATGAGCAGTTCTTC.

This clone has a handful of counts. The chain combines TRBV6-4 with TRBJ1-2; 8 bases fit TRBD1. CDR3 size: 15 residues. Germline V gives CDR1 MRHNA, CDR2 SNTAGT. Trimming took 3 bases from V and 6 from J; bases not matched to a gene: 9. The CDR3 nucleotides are TGTGCCAGCAGTGATAACGGGCAGGGGGCTGATGGCTACACCTTC. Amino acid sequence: CASSDNGQGADGYTF.

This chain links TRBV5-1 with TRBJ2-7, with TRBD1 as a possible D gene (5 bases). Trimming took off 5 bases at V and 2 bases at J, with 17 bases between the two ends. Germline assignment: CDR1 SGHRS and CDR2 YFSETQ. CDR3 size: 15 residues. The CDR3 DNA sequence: TGCGCCAGCAGTATCGCAGGGCCCCCGACCTACGAGCAGTACTTC. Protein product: CASSIAGPPTYEQYF. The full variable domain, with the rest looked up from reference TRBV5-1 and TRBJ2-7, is KAGVTQTPRYLIKTRGQQVTLSCSPISGHRSVSWYQQTPGQGLQFLFEYFSETQRNKGNFPGRFSGRQFSNSRSEMNVSTLELGDSALYLCASSIAGPPTYEQYFGPGTRLTVT.

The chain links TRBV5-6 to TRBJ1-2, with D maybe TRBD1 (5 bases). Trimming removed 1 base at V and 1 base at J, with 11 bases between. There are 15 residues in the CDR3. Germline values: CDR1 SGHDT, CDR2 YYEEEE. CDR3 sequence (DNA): TGTGCCAGCAGCTTGTTAGCGGACAATAACTATGGCTACACCTTC. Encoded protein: CASSLLADNNYGYTF.

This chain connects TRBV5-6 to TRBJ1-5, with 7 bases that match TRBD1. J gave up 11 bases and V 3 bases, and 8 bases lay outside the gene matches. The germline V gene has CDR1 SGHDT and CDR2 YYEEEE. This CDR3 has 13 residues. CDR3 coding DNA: TGTGCCAGCAGCTCTCAGGGGGGAGTGGCCCAGCATTTT. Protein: CASSSQGGVAQHF.

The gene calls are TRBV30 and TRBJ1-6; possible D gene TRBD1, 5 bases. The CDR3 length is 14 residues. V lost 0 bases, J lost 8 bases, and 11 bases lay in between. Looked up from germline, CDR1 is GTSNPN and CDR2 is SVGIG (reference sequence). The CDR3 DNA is TGTGCCTGGAGTGTGGGGGGATCGGATTCACCCCTCCACTTT. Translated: CAWSVGGSDSPLHF.

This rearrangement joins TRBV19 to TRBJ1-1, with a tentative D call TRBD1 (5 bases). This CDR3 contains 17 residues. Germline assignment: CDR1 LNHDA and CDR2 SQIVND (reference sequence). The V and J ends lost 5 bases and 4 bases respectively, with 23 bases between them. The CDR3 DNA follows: TGTGCCAGTAGTGGGGTCGGACGGCCGACGGGGGGCACTGAAGCTTTCTTT. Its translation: CASSGVGRPTGGTEAFF. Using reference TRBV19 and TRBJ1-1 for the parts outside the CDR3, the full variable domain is DGGITQSPKYLFRKEGQNVTLSCEQNLNHDAMYWYRQDPGQGLRLIYYSQIVNDFQKGDIAEGYSVSREKKESFPLTVTSAQKNPTAFYLCASSGVGRPTGGTEAFFGQGTRLTVV.

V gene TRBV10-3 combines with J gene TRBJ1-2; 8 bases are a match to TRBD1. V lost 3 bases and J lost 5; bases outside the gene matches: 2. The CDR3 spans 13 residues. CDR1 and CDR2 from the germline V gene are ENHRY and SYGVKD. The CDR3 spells CAISDGQGYGYTF. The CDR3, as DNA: TGTGCCATCAGTGACGGACAGGGTTATGGCTACACCTTC.

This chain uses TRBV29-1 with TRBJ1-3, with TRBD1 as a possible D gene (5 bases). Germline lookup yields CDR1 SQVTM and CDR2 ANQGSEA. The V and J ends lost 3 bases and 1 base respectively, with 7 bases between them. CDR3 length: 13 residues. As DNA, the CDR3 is TGCAGCGTTGACCAGGGATCTGGAAACACCATATATTTT. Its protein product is CSVDQGSGNTIYF.

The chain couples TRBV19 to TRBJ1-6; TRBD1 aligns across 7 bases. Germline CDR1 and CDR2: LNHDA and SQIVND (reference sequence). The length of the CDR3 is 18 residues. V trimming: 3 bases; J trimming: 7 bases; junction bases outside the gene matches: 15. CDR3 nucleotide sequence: TGTGCCAGTAGTATCGGGCTTGTCCGGGACAGCTTGAATTCACCCCTCCACTTT. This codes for CASSIGLVRDSLNSPLHF. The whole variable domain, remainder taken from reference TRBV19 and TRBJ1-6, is DGGITQSPKYLFRKEGQNVTLSCEQNLNHDAMYWYRQDPGQGLRLIYYSQIVNDFQKGDIAEGYSVSREKKESFPLTVTSAQKNPTAFYLCASSIGLVRDSLNSPLHFGNGTRLTVT.

The CDR3 region is CASRDLDTGELFF. As DNA, the CDR3 is TGCGCCAGCAGGGACTTAGACACCGGGGAGCTGTTTTTT. The gene calls are TRBV10-2 and TRBJ2-2; the D gene is possibly TRBD2 (5 bases). The CDR3 has 13 residues. The germline CDR1 and CDR2 sequences are WSHSY and SAAADI. V was trimmed by 6 bases and J by 3 bases, leaving 8 bases between them.

CDR3 residues: CASSGRAGGPSSTDTQYF. The CDR3 DNA is TGTGCCAGTAGTGGGAGGGCGGGAGGACCTTCCAGCACAGATACGCAGTATTTT. The genes are TRBV19 and TRBJ2-3; TRBD2 agrees at 8 bases. The germline V gene has CDR1 LNHDA and CDR2 SQIVND (reference sequence). This CDR3 contains 18 residues. V dropped 5 bases and J dropped 0; count of bases not matched to a gene: 13.

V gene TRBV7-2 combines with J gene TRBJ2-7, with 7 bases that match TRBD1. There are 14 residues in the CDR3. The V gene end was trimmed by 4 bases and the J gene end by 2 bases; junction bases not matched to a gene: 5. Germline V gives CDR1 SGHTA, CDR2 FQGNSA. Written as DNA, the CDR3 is TGTGCCAGCAGCTACCGGGACAGTCCCTACGAGCAGTACTTC. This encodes CASSYRDSPYEQYF.

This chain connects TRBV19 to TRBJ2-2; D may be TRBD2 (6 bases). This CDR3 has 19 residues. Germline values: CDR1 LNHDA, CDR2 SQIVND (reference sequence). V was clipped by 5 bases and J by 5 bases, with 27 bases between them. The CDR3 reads CASSLGGRRVFSGTGELFF. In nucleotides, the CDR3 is TGTGCCAGTAGTCTGGGGGGTCGCAGGGTTTTCTCAGGGACCGGGGAGCTGTTTTTT.